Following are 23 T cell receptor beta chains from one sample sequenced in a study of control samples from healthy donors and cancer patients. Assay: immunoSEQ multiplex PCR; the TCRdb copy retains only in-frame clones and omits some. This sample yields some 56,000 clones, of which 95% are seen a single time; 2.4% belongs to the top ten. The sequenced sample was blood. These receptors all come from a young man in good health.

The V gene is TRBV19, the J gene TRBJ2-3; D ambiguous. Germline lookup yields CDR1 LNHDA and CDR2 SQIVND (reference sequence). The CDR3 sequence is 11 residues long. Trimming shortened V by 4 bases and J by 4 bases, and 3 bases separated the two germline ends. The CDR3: CASSTADTQYF. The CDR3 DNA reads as TGTGCCAGTAGTACGGCAGATACGCAGTATTTT.

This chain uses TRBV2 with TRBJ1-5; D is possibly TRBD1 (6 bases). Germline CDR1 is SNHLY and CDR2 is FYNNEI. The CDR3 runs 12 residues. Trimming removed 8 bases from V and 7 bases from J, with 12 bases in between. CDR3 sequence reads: CASRGDKQPQHF. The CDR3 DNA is TGTGCCAGCCGGGGGGACAAGCAGCCCCAGCATTTT.

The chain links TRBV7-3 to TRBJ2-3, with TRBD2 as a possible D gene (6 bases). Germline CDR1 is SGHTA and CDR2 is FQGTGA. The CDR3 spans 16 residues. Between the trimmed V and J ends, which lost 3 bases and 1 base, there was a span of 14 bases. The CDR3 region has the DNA TGTGCCAGCAGCTTTACTATTTCGGGAGGCACAGATACGCAGTATTTT. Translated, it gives CASSFTISGGTDTQYF.

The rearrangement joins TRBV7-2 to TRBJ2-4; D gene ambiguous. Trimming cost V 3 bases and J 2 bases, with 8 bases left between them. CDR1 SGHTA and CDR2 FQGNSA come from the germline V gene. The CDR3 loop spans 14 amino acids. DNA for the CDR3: TGTGCCAGCAGCTTCGCTGGAACCAAAAACATTCAGTACTTC. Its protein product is CASSFAGTKNIQYF.

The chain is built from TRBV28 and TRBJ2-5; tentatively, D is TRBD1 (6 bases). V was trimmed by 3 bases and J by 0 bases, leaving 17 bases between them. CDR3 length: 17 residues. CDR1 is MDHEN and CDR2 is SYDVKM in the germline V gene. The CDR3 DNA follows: TGTGCCAGCAGTTTGACGCTTAAGGCAGGGGACCAAGAGACCCAGTACTTC. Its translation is CASSLTLKAGDQETQYF.

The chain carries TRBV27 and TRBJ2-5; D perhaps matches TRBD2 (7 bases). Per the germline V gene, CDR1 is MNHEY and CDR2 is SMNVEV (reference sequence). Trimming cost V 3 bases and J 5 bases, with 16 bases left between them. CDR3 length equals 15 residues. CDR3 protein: CASSFKGGFIETQYF. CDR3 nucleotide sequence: TGTGCCAGCAGTTTCAAGGGGGGGTTCATTGAGACCCAGTACTTC.

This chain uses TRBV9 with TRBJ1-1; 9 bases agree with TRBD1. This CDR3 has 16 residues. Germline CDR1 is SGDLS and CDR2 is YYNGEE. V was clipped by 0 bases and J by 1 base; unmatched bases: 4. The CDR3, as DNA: TGTGCCAGCAGCGTAGATACAGGGGGCAGGAACACTGAAGCTTTCTTT. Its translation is CASSVDTGGRNTEAFF.

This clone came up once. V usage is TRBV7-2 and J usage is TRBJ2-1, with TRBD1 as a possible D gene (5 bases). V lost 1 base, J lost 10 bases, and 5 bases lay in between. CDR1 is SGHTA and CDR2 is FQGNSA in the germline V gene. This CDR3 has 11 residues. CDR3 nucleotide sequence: TGTGCCAGCAGCTTAGGACAGGAGCAGTTCTTC. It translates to CASSLGQEQFF.

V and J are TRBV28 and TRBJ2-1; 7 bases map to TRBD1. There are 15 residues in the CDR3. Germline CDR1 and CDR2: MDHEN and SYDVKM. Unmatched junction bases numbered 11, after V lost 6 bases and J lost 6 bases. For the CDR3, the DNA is TGTGCCAGCAGCCACGACAGGGCTGTCGGCAATGAGCAGTTCTTC. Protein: CASSHDRAVGNEQFF.

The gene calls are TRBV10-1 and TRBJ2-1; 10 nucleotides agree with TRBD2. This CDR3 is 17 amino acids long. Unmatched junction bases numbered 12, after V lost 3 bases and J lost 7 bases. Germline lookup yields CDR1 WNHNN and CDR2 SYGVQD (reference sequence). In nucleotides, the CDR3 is TGCGCCAGCAGTGAAGGTGGTCTAGCGGGAGATTTAAATGAGCAGTTCTTC. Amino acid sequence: CASSEGGLAGDLNEQFF.

The CDR3, as DNA: TGCGCCAGCAGACGCAACTCGTACGCCGGGGAGCTGTTTTTT. This codes for CASRRNSYAGELFF. The rearrangement joins TRBV4-1 to TRBJ2-2; no reliable D call. This CDR3 contains 14 residues. Germline V lookup: CDR1 MGHRA, CDR2 YSYEKL. Trimming left V 6 bases short and J 6 bases short, with 14 bases between.

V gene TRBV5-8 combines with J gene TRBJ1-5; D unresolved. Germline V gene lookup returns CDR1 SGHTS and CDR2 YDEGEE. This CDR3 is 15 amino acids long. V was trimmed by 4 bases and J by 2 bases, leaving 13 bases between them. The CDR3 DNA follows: TGTGCCAGCAGCCTTCTGGGAGCTGGCAATCAGCCCCAGCATTTT. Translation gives CASSLLGAGNQPQHF.

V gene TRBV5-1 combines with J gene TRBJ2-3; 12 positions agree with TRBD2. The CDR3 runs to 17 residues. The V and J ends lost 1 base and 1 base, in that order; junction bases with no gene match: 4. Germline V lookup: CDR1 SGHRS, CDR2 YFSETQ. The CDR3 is CASSLFTSGRRTDTQYF. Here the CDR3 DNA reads TGCGCCAGCAGCTTGTTCACTAGCGGGAGGCGCACAGATACGCAGTATTTT.

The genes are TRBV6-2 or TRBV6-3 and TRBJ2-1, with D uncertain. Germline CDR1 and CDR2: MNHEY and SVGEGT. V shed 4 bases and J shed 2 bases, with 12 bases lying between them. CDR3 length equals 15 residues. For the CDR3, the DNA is TGTGCCAGCAGTTCGCAGGTCAACCCCTACAATGAGCAGTTCTTC. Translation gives CASSSQVNPYNEQFF.

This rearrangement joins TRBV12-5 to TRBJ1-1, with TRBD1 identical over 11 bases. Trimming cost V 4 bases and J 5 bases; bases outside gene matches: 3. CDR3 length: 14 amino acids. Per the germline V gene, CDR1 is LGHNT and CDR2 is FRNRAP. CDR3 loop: CASGSDRGRTEAFF. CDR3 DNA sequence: TGTGCTAGTGGTTCGGACAGGGGGCGGACTGAAGCTTTCTTT.

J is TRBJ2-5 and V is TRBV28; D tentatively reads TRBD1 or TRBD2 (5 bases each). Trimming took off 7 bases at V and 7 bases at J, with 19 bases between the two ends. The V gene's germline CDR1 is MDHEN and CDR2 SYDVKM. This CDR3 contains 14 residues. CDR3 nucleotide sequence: TGTGCCAGCACCCTCGGGGCCACCAAGGGGACCCAGTACTTC. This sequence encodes CASTLGATKGTQYF.

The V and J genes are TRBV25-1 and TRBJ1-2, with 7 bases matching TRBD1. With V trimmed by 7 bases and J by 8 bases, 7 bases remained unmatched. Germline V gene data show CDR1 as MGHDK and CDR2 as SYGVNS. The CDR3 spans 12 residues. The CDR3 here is CASKGAEGGYTF. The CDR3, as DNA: TGTGCCAGCAAGGGGGCGGAAGGGGGCTACACCTTC.

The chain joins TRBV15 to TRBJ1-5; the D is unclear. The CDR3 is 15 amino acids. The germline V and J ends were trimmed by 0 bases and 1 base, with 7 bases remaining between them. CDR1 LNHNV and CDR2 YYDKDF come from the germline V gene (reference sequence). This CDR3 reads CATSRDSASNQPQHF. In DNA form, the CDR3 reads TGTGCCACCAGCAGAGATTCTGCCAGCAATCAGCCCCAGCATTTT.

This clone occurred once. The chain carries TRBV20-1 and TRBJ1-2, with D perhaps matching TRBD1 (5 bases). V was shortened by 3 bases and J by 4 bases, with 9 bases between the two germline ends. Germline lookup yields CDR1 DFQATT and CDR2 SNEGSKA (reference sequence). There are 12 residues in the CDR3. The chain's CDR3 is CSASGGSYGYTF. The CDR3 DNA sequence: TGCAGTGCTAGTGGGGGAAGCTATGGCTACACCTTC.

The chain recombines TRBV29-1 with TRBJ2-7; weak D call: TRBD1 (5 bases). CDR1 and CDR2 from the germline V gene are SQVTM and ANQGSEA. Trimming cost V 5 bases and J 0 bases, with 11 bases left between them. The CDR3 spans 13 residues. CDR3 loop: CSVRQGISYEQYF. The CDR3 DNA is TGCAGCGTTCGGCAGGGAATCTCCTACGAGCAGTACTTC.

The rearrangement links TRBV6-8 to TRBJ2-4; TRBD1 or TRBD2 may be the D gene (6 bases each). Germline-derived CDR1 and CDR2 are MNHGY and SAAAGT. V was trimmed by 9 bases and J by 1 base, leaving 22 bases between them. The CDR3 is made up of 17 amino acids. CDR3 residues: CAREPDGGRVAKNIQYF. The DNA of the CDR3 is TGTGCCAGGGAGCCGGATGGGGGGCGCGTCGCCAAAAACATTCAGTACTTC.

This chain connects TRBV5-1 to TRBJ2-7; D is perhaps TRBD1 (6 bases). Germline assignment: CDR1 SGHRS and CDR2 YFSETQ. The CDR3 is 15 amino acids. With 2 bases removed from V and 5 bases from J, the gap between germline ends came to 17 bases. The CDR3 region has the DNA TGCGCCAGCAGCTTCAGCCGGGACACATCCCACGAGCAGTACTTC. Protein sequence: CASSFSRDTSHEQYF.

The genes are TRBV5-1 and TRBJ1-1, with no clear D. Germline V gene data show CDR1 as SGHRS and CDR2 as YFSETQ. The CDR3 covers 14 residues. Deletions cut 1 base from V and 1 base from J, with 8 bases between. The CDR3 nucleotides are TGCGCCAGCAGCTTGAGGAATTCGAACACTGAAGCTTTCTTT. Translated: CASSLRNSNTEAFF.